This T cell receptor (beta chain) stems from a study of CXCR3-negative and CXCR3-positive naive CD8 T cells. It was by 5' RACE with UMI labels that the TRB cDNA libraries were prepared. TCRdb reprocessed the 5' RACE reads and stores each CDR3 protein as one record, lacking DNA. In total, the table holds about 130,000 distinct CDR3 sequences. This CDR3 has 14 residues. Per the germline V gene, CDR1 is MNHEY and CDR2 is SVGAGI. This clonotype originated in a human donor in good health. Some clones in this sample may be carry-over from other donors' samples. Sequencing input: naive CXCR3- CD8+ T cells from blood. Described subset: CD45RO-CCR7+CD27+CD95- naive CD8+ T cells lacking CXCR3 (TNR3-). The chain links TRBV6-5 to TRBJ2-2; checking the TCRdb D call of TRBD2 is not possible without DNA. The CDR3 sequence is CASRGRPGTGELFF.